Sequencing of this TCR beta chain was carried out in a study of blood T cell repertoires in COVID-19. The wider study: Samples representing acute and convalescent COVID-19 were sourced from the United States, Italy and Spain. From T cells, B-cell-depleted T cells, or PBMCs came the material, which was cDNA or gDNA.

In the source study's methods: Cell counts per sample came from amplifying reference gene primers. This table comes from immunoSEQ multiplex PCR, and its TCRdb copy is limited to in-frame clones, with some not included. The V and J calls and the clone size are those of that table, but D and trimming were determined from the DNA. The sample carries around 80,000 clones, 75% to 95% recorded once. The CDR3 runs 15 residues. From germline, CDR1 is SGHRS and CDR2 YFSETQ. The V and J ends lost 1 base and 0 bases respectively, with 8 bases between them. This receptor was identified in a woman of 80 years or more with acute or convalescent COVID-19. The gene calls are TRBV5-1 and TRBJ2-1, with D perhaps TRBD1 (6 bases). The sequenced material came from peripheral blood. CDR3 nucleotide sequence: TGCGCCAGCAGCTTGACCAGGGGCTCCTACAATGAGCAGTTCTTC. Translated, it gives CASSLTRGSYNEQFF.